The T cell receptor beta chain under discussion was sequenced for a study of blood T cell repertoires in COVID-19 (dated by TCRdb to 2018 to 2021). About the study as a whole: Collaborator samples came from the United States, Italy and Spain and covered acute and convalescent phases of COVID-19. The material from the prospective study consisted of cDNA or gDNA derived from T cells, B-cell-depleted T cells, or PBMCs. Subjects who had been exposed to COVID-19, were actively infected with it, or had recovered from it provided the deeply sampled blood TCRbeta repertoires that made up the dataset. The repertoires were made available in a free public database intended to serve as a resource for research on the immune response to SARS-CoV-2. Samples were obtained from the ongoing ImmuneRACE study (first 160 participants) and from 950 to 1,500 subjects provided by 6 global collaborators. Nearly every sample came with metadata listing a de-identified subject ID, COVID-19 status, age in years and sex. HLA class I and class II types, where available, came from metadata supplied by the sample provider rather than from assay-based typing.

In Seattle, one collaborating source enrolled patients while the infection was active and tracked those patients longitudinally over the course of disease. Collaborating institutions collected whole blood in K2EDTA tubes following their own protocols. For TCRbeta analysis, collaborator samples were shipped as frozen whole blood, as isolated PBMCs, or as DNA extracted from either sample type. CDR1 and CDR2 were assigned from the germline V gene (reference sequence) as PRHDT and FYEKMQ. V loses 7 bases at its end and J loses 4 bases; junction bases beyond the gene matches: 8. The CDR3 numbers 14 residues from cysteine through phenylalanine. Only the CDR3 portion is preserved as DNA: 42 bases, with reading frame beginning at the first base. On this clone itself: It has no known antigen specificity. Base qualities are missing; no much larger clone stands one base away.

TCRbeta CDR3 regions were amplified from genomic DNA by means of the immunoSEQ Assay, a bias-controlled multiplex PCR. The study's processing was this. The number of nucleated cells in each sample was estimated by amplification of reference gene primers within the assay. To quantify the absolute abundance of each unique TCRbeta CDR3 rearrangement, sequence reads were collapsed and filtered. For each sample, productive Simpson clonality was calculated by taking the square root of Simpson's diversity index across productive rearrangements. This immuneACCESS table, as held by TCRdb, lists in-frame sequences with V and J called but not all clones. Of the missing ones, under half trace to an unresolved V gene in checked studies; the others have no known cause. V and J calls and clone size are as listed in that table; D and trimming were resolved from the DNA. In all, the sample holds 150,000 to 200,000 clones, and roughly 90% of those were seen once. About 4.6% of the sample comes from the top ten.

What the work shows at the level of the full study, not this receptor alone: How much clinical and demographic metadata was included differed by source and by participant, and the metadata was provided uncurated.

Material for sequencing was peripheral blood. The sequence is built from TRBV13 and TRBJ2-7; 9 central bases correspond to TRBD2. This receptor was obtained from a man aged 25 to 40 with COVID-19, enrolled during active disease. In nucleotide form, the sequence is TGTGCCAGCAATGAAGCGGGGGGCCGATACGAGCAGTACTTC. It specifies CASNEAGGRYEQYF.